These T cell receptor beta chains were read from a single sample in a study of T cell changes during pregnancy in multiple sclerosis. The protocol was immunoSEQ multiplex PCR, while the TCRdb copy is restricted to in-frame clones and leaves out a portion. The data show 95,000 to 100,000 clones, 91% seen once. This material consisted of peripheral blood, taken in the second trimester of pregnancy. Every receptor here comes from a female donor with multiple sclerosis, enrolled in a pregnancy study. CDR3s include the opening cysteine and the closing phenylalanine or tryptophan. Each record gives: J gene, V gene, clone size, CDR3 protein. Size is omitted from some rows. Given values are once, few, many or a class for expanded clones.

j_gene: TRBJ1-2; v_gene: TRBV28; abundance: once; CDR3aa: CASSPRLYGYTF
j_gene: TRBJ2-6; v_gene: TRBV12-5; abundance: -; CDR3aa: CASGLSAGPGGANVLTF
j_gene: TRBJ2-5; v_gene: TRBV5-1; abundance: -; CDR3aa: CASSRGQRETQYF
j_gene: TRBJ1-2; v_gene: TRBV6-5; abundance: -; CDR3aa: CASSFYGQTDGYTF
j_gene: TRBJ2-7; v_gene: TRBV19; abundance: -; CDR3aa: CASTPRGGAVYEQYF
j_gene: TRBJ2-7; v_gene: TRBV18; abundance: once; CDR3aa: CASSPSTGTSGRLYEQYF
j_gene: TRBJ1-2; v_gene: TRBV7-9; abundance: many; CDR3aa: CASSLAGADGYTF
j_gene: TRBJ2-7; v_gene: TRBV27; abundance: -; CDR3aa: CASSKLGRAGDSYEQYF
j_gene: TRBJ1-2; v_gene: TRBV5-5; abundance: -; CDR3aa: CASSLVGGEPNYGYTF
j_gene: TRBJ2-5; v_gene: TRBV5-4; abundance: -; CDR3aa: CASSQGGDRRETQYF
j_gene: TRBJ1-5; v_gene: TRBV28; abundance: -; CDR3aa: CASSLLGLESQPQHF
j_gene: TRBJ2-2; v_gene: TRBV27; abundance: -; CDR3aa: CASSLSTSGHKGSGELFF
j_gene: TRBJ2-1; v_gene: TRBV11-3; abundance: -; CDR3aa: CASSAGDTYTEQFF
j_gene: TRBJ2-3; v_gene: TRBV7-2; abundance: once; CDR3aa: CASSLGPSAGADTQYF
j_gene: TRBJ2-7; v_gene: TRBV6-6; abundance: -; CDR3aa: CASSGPTASYEQYF
j_gene: TRBJ2-4; v_gene: TRBV28; abundance: -; CDR3aa: CASSIRGAKNIQYF
j_gene: TRBJ1-1; v_gene: TRBV7-6; abundance: -; CDR3aa: CASSLGQGTEAFF
j_gene: TRBJ2-7; v_gene: TRBV19; abundance: -; CDR3aa: CATTSGRALEQYF
j_gene: TRBJ2-1; v_gene: TRBV27; abundance: -; CDR3aa: CASSLSSSGISYNEQFF
j_gene: TRBJ2-3; v_gene: TRBV6-4; abundance: -; CDR3aa: CASSDQGGTDTQYF
j_gene: TRBJ2-7; v_gene: TRBV27; abundance: once; CDR3aa: CASSPSGRGYEQYF
j_gene: TRBJ2-7; v_gene: TRBV7-9; abundance: -; CDR3aa: CASSPGTGIEQYF
j_gene: TRBJ2-1; v_gene: TRBV6-5; abundance: -; CDR3aa: CASSLGSSYNEQFF
j_gene: TRBJ2-3; v_gene: TRBV10-3; abundance: once; CDR3aa: CAITDRGWTDTQYF